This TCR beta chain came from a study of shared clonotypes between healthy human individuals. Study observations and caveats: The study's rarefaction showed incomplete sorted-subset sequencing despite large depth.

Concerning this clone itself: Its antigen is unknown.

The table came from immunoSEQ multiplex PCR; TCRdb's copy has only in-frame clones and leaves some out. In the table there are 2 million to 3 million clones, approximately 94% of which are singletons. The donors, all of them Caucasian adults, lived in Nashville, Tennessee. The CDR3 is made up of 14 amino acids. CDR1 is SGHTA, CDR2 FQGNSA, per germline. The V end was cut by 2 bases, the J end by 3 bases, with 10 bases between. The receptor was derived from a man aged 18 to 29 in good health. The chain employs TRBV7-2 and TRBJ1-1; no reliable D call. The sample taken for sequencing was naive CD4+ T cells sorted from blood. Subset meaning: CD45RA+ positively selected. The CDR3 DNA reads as TGTGCCAGCAGCTTAAGGCCCGGACACACTGAAGCTTTCTTT. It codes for CASSLRPGHTEAFF.